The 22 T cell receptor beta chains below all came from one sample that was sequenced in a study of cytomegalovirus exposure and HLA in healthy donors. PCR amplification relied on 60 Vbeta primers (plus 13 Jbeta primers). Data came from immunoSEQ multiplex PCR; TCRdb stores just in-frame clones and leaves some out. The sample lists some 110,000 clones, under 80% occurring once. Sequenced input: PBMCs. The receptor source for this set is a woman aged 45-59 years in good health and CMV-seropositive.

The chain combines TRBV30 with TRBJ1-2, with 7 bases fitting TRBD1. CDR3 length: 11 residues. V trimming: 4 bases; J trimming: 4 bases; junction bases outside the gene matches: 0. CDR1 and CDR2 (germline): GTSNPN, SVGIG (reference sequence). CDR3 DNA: TGTGCCTGGACAGGGGGCTATGGCTACACCTTC. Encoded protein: CAWTGGYGYTF. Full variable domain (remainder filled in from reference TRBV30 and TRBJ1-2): SQTIHQWPATLVQPVGSPLSLECTVEGTSNPNLYWYRQAAGRGLQLLFYSVGIGQISSEVPQNLSASRPQDRQFILSSKKLLLSDSGFYLCAWTGGYGYTFGSGTRLTVV.

This chain's CDR3 is CASSSPNSYEQYF. CDR3 sequence (DNA): TGCGCCAGCAGCTCACCGAACAGTTACGAGCAGTACTTC. The chain is built from TRBV5-1 and TRBJ2-7, with no clear D. The CDR3 spans 13 residues. The V end lost 3 bases, the J end lost 4 bases, and 11 bases lay between the germline ends. From germline, CDR1 is SGHRS and CDR2 YFSETQ. Full variable domain (outside the CDR3, taken from reference TRBV5-1 and TRBJ2-7): KAGVTQTPRYLIKTRGQQVTLSCSPISGHRSVSWYQQTPGQGLQFLFEYFSETQRNKGNFPGRFSGRQFSNSRSEMNVSTLELGDSALYLCASSSPNSYEQYFGPGTRLTVT.

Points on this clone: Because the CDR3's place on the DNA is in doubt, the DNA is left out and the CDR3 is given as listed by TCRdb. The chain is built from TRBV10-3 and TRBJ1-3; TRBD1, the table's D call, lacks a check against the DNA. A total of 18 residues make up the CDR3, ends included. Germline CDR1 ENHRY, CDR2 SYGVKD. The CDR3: CAISSSGQGTSSGNTIYF.

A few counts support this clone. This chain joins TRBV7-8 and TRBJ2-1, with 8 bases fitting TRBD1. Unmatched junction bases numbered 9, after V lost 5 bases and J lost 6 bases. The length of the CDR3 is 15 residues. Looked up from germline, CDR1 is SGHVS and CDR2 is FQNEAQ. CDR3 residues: CASSPATGVSNEQFF. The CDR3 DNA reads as TGTGCCAGCAGCCCCGCGACAGGGGTCAGCAATGAGCAGTTCTTC.

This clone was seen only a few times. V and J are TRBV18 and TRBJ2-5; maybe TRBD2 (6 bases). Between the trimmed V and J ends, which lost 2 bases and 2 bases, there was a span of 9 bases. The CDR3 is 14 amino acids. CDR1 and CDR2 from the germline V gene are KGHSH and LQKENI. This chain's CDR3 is CASSPMGGQETQYF. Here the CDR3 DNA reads TGTGCCAGCTCACCAATGGGGGGTCAAGAGACCCAGTACTTC.

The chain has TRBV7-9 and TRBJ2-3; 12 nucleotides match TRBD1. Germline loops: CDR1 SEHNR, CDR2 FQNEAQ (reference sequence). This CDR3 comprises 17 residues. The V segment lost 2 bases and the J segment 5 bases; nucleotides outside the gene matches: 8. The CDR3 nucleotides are TGTGCCAGCAGCTTATCCGGGACAGGGGGCTCAAGAGATACGCAGTATTTT. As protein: CASSLSGTGGSRDTQYF. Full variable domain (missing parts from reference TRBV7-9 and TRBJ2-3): DTGVSQNPRHKITKRGQNVTFRCDPISEHNRLYWYRQTLGQGPEFLTYFQNEAQLEKSRLLSDRFSAERPKGSFSTLEIQRTEQGDSAMYLCASSLSGTGGSRDTQYFGPGTRLTVL.

CDR3: CASSLVDSLQSEAFF. The CDR3 nucleotides read TGTGCCAGCAGCTTAGTGGACAGCCTACAATCTGAAGCTTTCTTT. The rearrangement uses TRBV7-2 and TRBJ1-1; perhaps TRBD1 as D (6 bases). The ends were cut back, 1 base at V and 6 bases at J, with 15 bases in the middle. Germline V gene lookup returns CDR1 SGHTA and CDR2 FQGNSA. The CDR3 is 15 residues long. Variable domain in full (rest from reference TRBV7-2 and TRBJ1-1): GAGVSQSPSNKVTEKGKDVELRCDPISGHTALYWYRQSLGQGLEFLIYFQGNSAPDKSGLPSDRFSAERTGGSVSTLTIQRTQQEDSAVYLCASSLVDSLQSEAFFGQGTRLTVV.

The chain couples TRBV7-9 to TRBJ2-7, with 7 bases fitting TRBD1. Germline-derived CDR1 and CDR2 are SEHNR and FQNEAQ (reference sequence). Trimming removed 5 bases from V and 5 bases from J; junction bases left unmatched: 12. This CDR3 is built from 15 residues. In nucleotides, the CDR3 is TGTGCCAGCAGCCATGGGGACAGATTAATTCACGAGCAGTACTTC. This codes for CASSHGDRLIHEQYF.

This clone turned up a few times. The CDR3 region has the DNA TGTGCCAGCCACCCCGGGACAGAAATCTACAATGAGCAGTTCTTC. Translated, it gives CASHPGTEIYNEQFF. The chain joins TRBV18 to TRBJ2-1, with 7 bases lining up with TRBD1. CDR3 length: 15 residues. V lost 8 bases to trimming and J lost 3 bases; unmatched junction nucleotides: 10. CDR1 KGHSH and CDR2 LQKENI come from the germline V gene.

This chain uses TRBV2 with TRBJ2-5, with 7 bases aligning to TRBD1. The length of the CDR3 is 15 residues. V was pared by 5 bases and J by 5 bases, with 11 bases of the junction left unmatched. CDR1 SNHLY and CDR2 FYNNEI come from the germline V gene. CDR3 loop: CASSRDKGAWETQYF. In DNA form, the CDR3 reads TGTGCCAGCAGTCGCGATAAGGGGGCCTGGGAGACCCAGTACTTC. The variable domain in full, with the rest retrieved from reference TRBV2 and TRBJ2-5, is EPEVTQTPSHQVTQMGQEVILRCVPISNHLYFYWYRQILGQKVEFLVSFYNNEISEKSEIFDDQFSVERPDGSNFTLKIRSTKLEDSAMYFCASSRDKGAWETQYFGPGTRLLVL.

The CDR3 loop is CASSFPVVVGGDEKLFF. CDR3 in DNA: TGTGCCAGCAGCTTCCCCGTGGTTGTAGGGGGGGATGAAAAACTGTTTTTT. The V and J genes are TRBV7-9 and TRBJ1-4; maybe TRBD1 (6 bases). The CDR3 runs 17 residues. Between the trimmed V and J ends, which lost 3 bases and 6 bases, there was a span of 20 bases. CDR1 is SEHNR and CDR2 is FQNEAQ in the germline V gene (reference sequence).

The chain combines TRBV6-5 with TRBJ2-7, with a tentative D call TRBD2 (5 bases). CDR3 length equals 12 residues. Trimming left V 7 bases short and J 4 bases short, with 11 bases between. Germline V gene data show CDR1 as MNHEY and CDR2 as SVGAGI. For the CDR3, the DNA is TGTGCCAGCACATCGAGGGCTTACGAGCAGTACTTC. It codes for CASTSRAYEQYF.

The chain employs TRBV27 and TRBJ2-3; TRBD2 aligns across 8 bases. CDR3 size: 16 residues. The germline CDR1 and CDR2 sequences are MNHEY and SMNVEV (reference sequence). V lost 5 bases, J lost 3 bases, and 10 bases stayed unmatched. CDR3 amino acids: CASSLVIAGRTDTQYF. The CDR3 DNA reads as TGTGCCAGCAGTCTCGTAATAGCGGGAAGGACAGATACGCAGTATTTT.

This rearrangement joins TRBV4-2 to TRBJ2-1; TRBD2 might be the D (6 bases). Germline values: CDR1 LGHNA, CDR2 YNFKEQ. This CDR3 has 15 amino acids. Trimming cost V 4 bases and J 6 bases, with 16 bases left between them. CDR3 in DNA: TGTGCCAGCAGCCCAACCAGGACCGGGGGCAATGAGCAGTTCTTC. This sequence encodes CASSPTRTGGNEQFF.

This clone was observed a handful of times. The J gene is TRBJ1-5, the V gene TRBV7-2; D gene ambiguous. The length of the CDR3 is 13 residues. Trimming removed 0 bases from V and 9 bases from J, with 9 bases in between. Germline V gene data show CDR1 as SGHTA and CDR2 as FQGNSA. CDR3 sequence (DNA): TGTGCCAGCAGCTTAGCGCTGGAGGGGCCCCAGCATTTT. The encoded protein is CASSLALEGPQHF.

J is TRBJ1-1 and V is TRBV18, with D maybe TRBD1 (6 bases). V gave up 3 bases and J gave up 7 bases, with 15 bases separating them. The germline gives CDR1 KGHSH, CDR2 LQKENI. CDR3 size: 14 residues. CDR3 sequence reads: CASSPSPDRSEAFF. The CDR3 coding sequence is TGTGCCAGCTCACCCTCCCCCGACAGGAGTGAAGCTTTCTTT.

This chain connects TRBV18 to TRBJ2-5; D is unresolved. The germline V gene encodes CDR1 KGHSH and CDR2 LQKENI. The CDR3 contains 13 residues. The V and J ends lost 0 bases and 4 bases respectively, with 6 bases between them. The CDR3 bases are TGTGCCAGCTCACCACCCGCAGTAGAGACCCAGTACTTC. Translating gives CASSPPAVETQYF.

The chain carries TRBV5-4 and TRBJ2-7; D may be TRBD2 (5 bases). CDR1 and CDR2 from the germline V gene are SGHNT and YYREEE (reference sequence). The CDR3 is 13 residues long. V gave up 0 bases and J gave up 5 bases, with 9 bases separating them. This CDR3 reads CASSLDEGDEQYF. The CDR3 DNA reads TGTGCCAGCAGCTTGGACGAGGGAGACGAGCAGTACTTC.

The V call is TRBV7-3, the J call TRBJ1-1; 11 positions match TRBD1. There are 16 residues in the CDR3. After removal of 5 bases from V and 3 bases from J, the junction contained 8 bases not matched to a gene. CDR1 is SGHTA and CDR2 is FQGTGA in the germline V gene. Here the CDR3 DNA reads TGTGCCAGCAGCACAGGGACAGGGGGTTCGGACACTGAAGCTTTCTTT. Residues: CASSTGTGGSDTEAFF. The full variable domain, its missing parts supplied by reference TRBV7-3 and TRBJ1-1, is GAGVSQTPSNKVTEKGKYVELRCDPISGHTALYWYRQSLGQGPEFLIYFQGTGAADDSGLPNDRFFAVRPEGSVSTLKIQRTERGDSAVYLCASSTGTGGSDTEAFFGQGTRLTVV.

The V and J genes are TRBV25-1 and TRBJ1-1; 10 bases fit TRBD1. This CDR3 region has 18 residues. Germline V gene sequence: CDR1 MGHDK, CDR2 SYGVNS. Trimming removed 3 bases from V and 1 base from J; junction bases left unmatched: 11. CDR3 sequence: CASSEPQARTGGNTEAFF. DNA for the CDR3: TGTGCCAGCAGTGAGCCCCAGGCCAGGACAGGGGGGAACACTGAAGCTTTCTTT.

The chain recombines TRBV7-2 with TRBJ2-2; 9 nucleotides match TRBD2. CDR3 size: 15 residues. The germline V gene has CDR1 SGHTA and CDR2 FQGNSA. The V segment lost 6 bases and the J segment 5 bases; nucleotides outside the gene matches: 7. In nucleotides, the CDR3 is TGTGCCAGCAGGTGGGGACTAGCAGGAACCGGGGAGCTGTTTTTT. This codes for CASRWGLAGTGELFF.

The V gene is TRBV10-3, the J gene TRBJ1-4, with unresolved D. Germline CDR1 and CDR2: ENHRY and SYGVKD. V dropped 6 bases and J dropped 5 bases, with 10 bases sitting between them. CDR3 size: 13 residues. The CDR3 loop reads CAIRPWANEKLFF. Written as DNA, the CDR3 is TGTGCCATCAGGCCGTGGGCAAATGAAAAACTGTTTTTT.